This TCR beta chain was sequenced during a study of shared clonotypes between healthy human individuals. Study-level background: CD8 memory received one plate per donor, CD8 naive two, CD4 memory three and CD4 naive three.

The germline V gene has CDR1 SNHLY and CDR2 FYNNEI. The V and J ends lost 7 bases and 2 bases, in that order; junction bases with no gene match: 2. CDR3 length: 14 amino acids. Produced via immunoSEQ multiplex PCR; TCRdb's table is partial and in-frame only. The repertoire consists of 2,500,000 or so clones, with 85% to 95% occurring once and the leading ten covering roughly 0.14%. Comments on this clone: Its cognate antigen is unknown.

The donors, healthy adults who were HIV-negative, had experienced no recent acute infections or vaccinations. There were only Caucasian adults among the donors, and all lived in Nashville, Tennessee. Study-level findings and limits: Relative to their counterparts shared across all four donors, non-shared clonotypes exhibited diminished generation probabilities.

Input material: naive CD4+ T cells sorted from blood. The subset is: CD45RA+ positively selected. This clonotype was sampled from a man younger than 35 in good health. The chain joins TRBV2 to TRBJ2-1, with TRBD1 identical over 10 bases. The CDR3 loop reads CASTDRGPYNEQFF. CDR3 nucleotide sequence: TGTGCCAGCACTGACAGGGGGCCCTACAATGAGCAGTTCTTC.